These 10 T cell receptor beta chains originate from one sample sequenced in a study of T-cell memory formation after mild COVID-19. A single record per CDR3 protein comes from TCRdb applying MiXCR to the 5' RACE reads. The data show 400,000 or so distinct CDR3 sequences, over 20% seen once. The specimen sequenced was PBMCs or a T cell subset sorted from them (not recorded which). Receptor source: an adult woman who had mild COVID-19 (a few samples of this study predate the infection). Cell type and time point are not known.

The genes are TRBV20-1 and TRBJ1-1, with D uncertain. This CDR3 contains 14 residues. CDR1 and CDR2 from the germline V gene are DFQATT and SNEGSKA (reference sequence). With 4 bases removed from V and 1 base from J, the gap between germline ends came to 13 bases. The CDR3 is CSAIGGSGNTEAFF. The DNA for the CDR3 is TGCAGTGCTATCGGAGGATCCGGGAACACTGAAGCTTTCTTT.

This clonotype was found a few times. This sequence joins TRBV7-3 and TRBJ2-3, with 10 bases fitting TRBD2. The germline CDR1 and CDR2 sequences are SGHTA and FQGTGA. The V and J ends lost 3 bases and 3 bases, in that order; junction bases with no gene match: 3. The CDR3 sequence is 15 residues long. This CDR3 reads CASSFSGGPTDTQYF. The CDR3 DNA follows: TGTGCCAGCAGCTTTAGCGGGGGGCCTACAGATACGCAGTATTTT.

V usage is TRBV3-1 and J usage is TRBJ2-3, with D uncertain. This CDR3 has 15 amino acids. V was trimmed by 0 bases and J by 7 bases, leaving 14 bases between them. Germline-derived CDR1 and CDR2 are LGHDT and YNNKEL (reference sequence). CDR3 in amino acids: CASSQEGTFGNTQYF. In DNA, the CDR3 is TGTGCCAGCAGCCAAGAAGGAACCTTTGGAAATACGCAGTATTTT.

This clonotype came up a few times. The V call is TRBV7-9, the J call TRBJ2-1, with TRBD2 identical over 8 bases. Germline assignment: CDR1 SEHNR and CDR2 FQNEAQ (reference sequence). The CDR3 is 15 residues long. Germline trimming cut 7 bases from V and 7 bases from J; bases unmatched to any gene: 12. The CDR3 sequence is CASTPGGGARNEQFF. CDR3 bases: TGTGCCAGCACCCCGGGAGGGGGGGCCAGAAATGAGCAGTTCTTC.

In its sample, this clonotype was seen many times. The V call is TRBV24-1, the J call TRBJ2-5; 7 positions agree with TRBD1. The length of the CDR3 is 16 residues. Germline CDR1 is KGHDR and CDR2 is SFDVKD. Trimming removed 4 bases from V and 4 bases from J; junction bases left unmatched: 11. CDR3 sequence: CATSEGQGVSRETQYF. CDR3 sequence (DNA): TGTGCCACCAGTGAGGGCCAGGGGGTTTCGCGAGAGACCCAGTACTTC.

This clonotype has just a few counts. The rearrangement uses TRBV7-9 and TRBJ2-7, with 10 bases that match TRBD2. V lost 6 bases, J lost 4 bases, and 12 bases stayed unmatched. In germline, CDR1 is SEHNR, CDR2 FQNEAQ (reference sequence). The length of the CDR3 is 16 residues. CDR3 amino acids: CASSPPPGLAKYEQYF. Here the CDR3 DNA reads TGTGCCAGCAGTCCACCACCGGGACTAGCGAAATACGAGCAGTACTTC.

This clonotype appeared a few times. V usage is TRBV11-1 and J usage is TRBJ2-5, with D maybe TRBD2 (6 bases). This CDR3 has 15 residues. The germline V gene encodes CDR1 SGHAT and CDR2 FQDESV (reference sequence). Trimming removed 3 bases at V and 1 base at J, with 12 bases between. The CDR3 coding sequence is TGTGCCAGCAGCTTGGACCGGGGGTCCCAAGAGACCCAGTACTTC. It codes for CASSLDRGSQETQYF.

In its sample, this clonotype was seen many times. The V gene is TRBV4-1, the J gene TRBJ2-7; D is ambiguous. Trimming removed 0 bases at V and 7 bases at J, with 10 bases between. The length of the CDR3 is 13 residues. Germline-derived CDR1 and CDR2 are MGHRA and YSYEKL. CDR3 amino acids: CASSQEGVREQYF. DNA for the CDR3: TGCGCCAGCAGCCAAGAAGGTGTCCGGGAGCAGTACTTC.

This clonotype was observed a handful of times. J is TRBJ1-1 and V is TRBV5-1; D is uncertain. CDR3 length: 17 amino acids. The germline V gene encodes CDR1 SGHRS and CDR2 YFSETQ. V was trimmed by 0 bases and J by 0 bases, leaving 15 bases between them. CDR3 nucleotide sequence: TGCGCCAGCAGCTTGGCTGGTACAGCGCTCATGAACACTGAAGCTTTCTTT. This encodes CASSLAGTALMNTEAFF.

This clonotype appeared a few times. The J gene is TRBJ2-1, the V gene TRBV6-5; TRBD2 matches 12 bases. Germline trimming cut 2 bases from V and 6 bases from J; bases unmatched to any gene: 5. From germline, CDR1 is MNHEY and CDR2 SVGAGI. The CDR3 runs to 16 residues. The CDR3 region has the DNA TGTGCCAGCAGTTACCACGGACTAGCGGGACCCAATGAGCAGTTCTTC. Protein sequence: CASSYHGLAGPNEQFF.